The source of this T cell receptor (beta chain) is a study of cytomegalovirus exposure and HLA in healthy donors. The CDR3 runs 13 residues. Germline V gene data show CDR1 as LNHNV and CDR2 as YYDKDF (reference sequence). V dropped 6 bases and J dropped 5 bases, with 13 bases sitting between them. Both 60 Vbeta primers and 13 Jbeta primers went into the PCR. Sequenced by immunoSEQ multiplex PCR; TCRdb stores in-frame clones only, minus some. The sample includes 200,000 or so clones, more than 75% of them seen just once. Sequenced material: PBMCs. The chain couples TRBV15 to TRBJ2-5, with a weak D call TRBD1 (5 bases). The clonotype comes from a girl under three years old in good health and CMV-seronegative. CDR3: CATSARVGETQYF. CDR3 bases: TGTGCCACCAGTGCCAGGGTTGGGGAGACCCAGTACTTC.